The 25 T cell receptor beta chains in this list originate from one sample, sequenced in a study of cytomegalovirus exposure and HLA in healthy donors. The assay was immunoSEQ multiplex PCR, and TCRdb's table has in-frame clones only and misses some. Of about 92,000 clones in the sample, 93% are singletons; the top ten hold less than 1.5%. Sequenced material: PBMCs. These receptor sequences come from a woman aged 30 to 39 in good health and CMV-seropositive.

The chain carries TRBV30 and TRBJ1-5; D remains ambiguous. Germline assignment: CDR1 GTSNPN and CDR2 SVGIG (reference sequence). V was shortened by 0 bases and J by 0 bases, with 6 bases between the two germline ends. This CDR3 is 14 amino acids long. The DNA for the CDR3 is TGTGCCTGGAGTGTAGGAGGTAGCAATCAGCCCCAGCATTTT. This sequence encodes CAWSVGGSNQPQHF.

This chain connects TRBV5-1 to TRBJ1-1, with 8 bases lining up with TRBD1. The CDR3 contains 15 residues. V dropped 2 bases and J dropped 1; count of bases not matched to a gene: 4. Germline V gene sequence: CDR1 SGHRS, CDR2 YFSETQ. The CDR3 region is CASSFSGTGNTEAFF. The CDR3 DNA follows: TGCGCCAGCAGCTTTTCCGGGACAGGGAACACTGAAGCTTTCTTT.

This chain uses TRBV25-1 with TRBJ1-3, with D possibly TRBD1 on 5 matching bases. Germline V lookup: CDR1 MGHDK, CDR2 SYGVNS. The CDR3 consists of 17 residues. V lost 0 bases, J lost 3 bases, and 15 bases lay in between. CDR3 in amino acids: CASSEYRGGWYGNTIYF. CDR3 bases: TGTGCCAGCAGTGAATATCGCGGGGGGTGGTATGGAAACACCATATATTTT.

The rearrangement links TRBV5-5 to TRBJ1-3; 9 bases map to TRBD1. This CDR3 region has 15 residues. Germline CDR1 is SGHKS and CDR2 is YYEKEE (reference sequence). Trimming at V came to 1 base and at J to 8 bases, leaving 7 bases not matched to a gene. CDR3 residues: CASSLLTGGGYTIYF. The CDR3 DNA sequence: TGTGCCAGCAGCTTGTTGACAGGGGGTGGTTACACCATATATTTT. Complete variable domain (other parts from reference TRBV5-5 and TRBJ1-3): DAGVTQSPTHLIKTRGQQVTLRCSPISGHKSVSWYQQVLGQGPQFIFQYYEKEERGRGNFPDRFSARQFPNYSSELNVNALLLGDSALYLCASSLLTGGGYTIYFGEGSWLTVV.

This rearrangement joins TRBV28 to TRBJ2-2; TRBD2 matches 7 bases. This CDR3 is built from 15 residues. V gave up 8 bases and J gave up 5 bases; unmatched junction bases: 11. CDR1 is MDHEN, CDR2 SYDVKM, per germline. The CDR3: CASCQGRGDTGELFF. The CDR3 DNA is TGTGCCAGCTGCCAGGGACGGGGGGATACCGGGGAGCTGTTTTTT.

V and J are TRBV19 and TRBJ1-6; a possible D gene is TRBD1 (5 bases). CDR1 and CDR2 from the germline V gene are LNHDA and SQIVND (reference sequence). The CDR3 is 15 amino acids. Trimming removed 7 bases from V and 4 bases from J, with 14 bases in between. In nucleotides, the CDR3 is TGTGCCAGTAAGGAGGGGCCAAAATATAATTCACCCCTCCACTTT. The encoded protein is CASKEGPKYNSPLHF.

Concerning this clone: Other DNA sequences in this specimen translate into the identical CDR3. V usage is TRBV27 and J usage is TRBJ2-1; 11 nucleotides agree with TRBD2. The germline gives CDR1 MNHEY, CDR2 SMNVEV (reference sequence). The CDR3 covers 15 residues. V was clipped by 5 bases and J by 5 bases; unmatched bases: 5. The CDR3: CASSPGTSGNNEQFF. The CDR3, as DNA: TGTGCCAGCAGTCCCGGGACTAGCGGAAACAATGAGCAGTTCTTC.

Only a few counts were recorded for this clone. This chain links TRBV7-9 with TRBJ2-2; possibly TRBD1 for D (6 bases). In germline, CDR1 is SEHNR, CDR2 FQNEAQ (reference sequence). V dropped 10 bases and J dropped 8 bases, with 17 bases sitting between them. The CDR3 contains 13 residues. This CDR3 is CATTDRPRGELFF. For the CDR3, the DNA is TGTGCCACCACAGACAGGCCCAGGGGGGAGCTGTTTTTT.

V gene TRBV18 combines with J gene TRBJ2-1, with D possibly TRBD2 on 5 matching bases. The germline gives CDR1 KGHSH, CDR2 LQKENI. V was shortened by 0 bases and J by 12 bases, with 12 bases between the two germline ends. This CDR3 is built from 13 residues. The CDR3 is CASSPPSARGQFF. CDR3 in DNA: TGTGCCAGCTCACCACCTTCGGCTCGGGGGCAGTTCTTC.

This clone is a singleton in its sample. This chain uses TRBV28 with TRBJ2-3, with TRBD2 matching over 10 bases. Germline CDR1 MDHEN, CDR2 SYDVKM. The length of the CDR3 is 18 residues. Trimming removed 2 bases from V and 3 bases from J; junction bases left unmatched: 11. The CDR3 protein is CASSLDPSGSEGTDTQYF. CDR3 DNA sequence: TGTGCCAGCAGTTTAGATCCTAGCGGGAGCGAAGGAACAGATACGCAGTATTTT.

This chain links TRBV19 with TRBJ1-5; 11 nucleotides agree with TRBD1. Looked up from germline, CDR1 is LNHDA and CDR2 is SQIVND (reference sequence). Trimming at V came to 6 bases and at J to 0 bases, leaving 10 bases not matched to a gene. The CDR3 is made up of 18 amino acids. The CDR3 region has the DNA TGTGCCAGTAGACTGGGGACAGGGGGGACGTATAGCAATCAGCCCCAGCATTTT. This sequence encodes CASRLGTGGTYSNQPQHF.

The chain links TRBV5-1 to TRBJ1-1, with D uncertain. Trimming shortened V by 0 bases and J by 11 bases, and 23 bases separated the two germline ends. Germline values: CDR1 SGHRS, CDR2 YFSETQ. The CDR3 sequence is 16 residues long. CDR3 sequence reads: CASSLALIGSLGEAFF. DNA for the CDR3: TGCGCCAGCAGCTTGGCCCTTATAGGCAGCCTAGGAGAGGCTTTCTTT.

V and J are TRBV6-5 and TRBJ2-3; 8 bases are shared with TRBD1. This CDR3 comprises 14 residues. The germline gives CDR1 MNHEY, CDR2 SVGAGI. V trimming: 4 bases; J trimming: 0 bases; junction bases outside the gene matches: 0. CDR3 coding DNA: TGTGCCAGCAGTTCAGGGGGCAGCACAGATACGCAGTATTTT. This gives the protein CASSSGGSTDTQYF.

This sequence joins TRBV25-1 and TRBJ2-1, with D possibly being TRBD2 (5 bases). This CDR3 is 15 amino acids long. CDR1 and CDR2 (germline): MGHDK, SYGVNS. Deletions cut 1 base from V and 3 bases from J, with 10 bases between. The CDR3 is CASSEFGSVYNEQFF. Here the CDR3 DNA reads TGTGCCAGCAGTGAATTTGGTAGCGTCTACAATGAGCAGTTCTTC.

The chain carries TRBV29-1 and TRBJ1-1; TRBD1 aligns across 8 bases. Losses at the gene ends were 6 bases for V and 3 bases for J; bases not matched to a gene: 15. The CDR3 length is 16 residues. Germline-derived CDR1 and CDR2 are SQVTM and ANQGSEA. In DNA form, the CDR3 reads TGCAGCGTCGTCAGTCTCAGGGGGCTGTCCTACACTGAAGCTTTCTTT. It specifies CSVVSLRGLSYTEAFF. The full variable domain, its missing parts supplied by reference TRBV29-1 and TRBJ1-1, is SAVISQKPSRDICQRGTSLTIQCQVDSQVTMMFWYRQQPGQSLTLIATANQGSEATYESGFVIDKFPISRPNLTFSTLTVSNMSPEDSSIYLCSVVSLRGLSYTEAFFGQGTRLTVV.

V is TRBV5-4 and J is TRBJ2-1; D not certain. The V gene lost 0 bases and the J gene lost 0 bases, with 7 bases spanning the gap. The CDR3 spans 15 residues. Per the germline V gene, CDR1 is SGHNT and CDR2 is YYREEE (reference sequence). The CDR3 spells CASSLGPSSYNEQFF. The CDR3 coding sequence is TGTGCCAGCAGCTTGGGCCCGAGCTCCTACAATGAGCAGTTCTTC.

The chain has TRBV27 and TRBJ2-5; 7 bases fit TRBD2. Germline lookup yields CDR1 MNHEY and CDR2 SMNVEV (reference sequence). J gave up 5 bases and V 5 bases, and 11 bases lay outside the gene matches. This CDR3 is 15 amino acids long. CDR3 residues: CASSPLAEIGETQYF. DNA for the CDR3: TGTGCCAGCAGTCCCCTAGCGGAAATCGGCGAGACCCAGTACTTC.

The chain joins TRBV28 to TRBJ2-1; TRBD2 agrees at 11 bases. The CDR3 contains 18 residues. Trimming cost V 3 bases and J 3 bases; bases outside gene matches: 10. CDR1 is MDHEN and CDR2 is SYDVKM in the germline V gene. Here the CDR3 DNA reads TGTGCCAGCAGTTTTCTATTGGTGACTAGCGGGATCTACAATGAGCAGTTCTTC. Protein: CASSFLLVTSGIYNEQFF.

The CDR3 coding sequence is TGTGCCAGTAGTAGGGGACAGAGCTATGGCTACACCTTC. Its translation: CASSRGQSYGYTF. The V gene is TRBV19, the J gene TRBJ1-2, with TRBD1 matching over 7 bases. The V segment lost 4 bases and the J segment 4 bases; nucleotides outside the gene matches: 3. Germline loops: CDR1 LNHDA, CDR2 SQIVND (reference sequence). This CDR3 has 13 residues.

The chain has TRBV5-1 and TRBJ2-7; D is unclear. Germline V lookup: CDR1 SGHRS, CDR2 YFSETQ. The CDR3 contains 12 residues. The V and J ends lost 5 bases and 3 bases respectively, with 9 bases between them. The DNA of the CDR3 is TGCGCCAGCAGATCCGACAACTACGAGCAGTACTTC. Translation: CASRSDNYEQYF.

This clone showed up just once. The V and J genes are TRBV10-3 and TRBJ2-2; 13 positions match TRBD2. The CDR3 length is 18 residues. The J segment lost 0 bases and the V segment lost 10 bases, leaving 11 bases of the junction unmatched. Germline CDR1 ENHRY, CDR2 SYGVKD. CDR3: CATRTSGSVRANTGELFF. CDR3 DNA: TGTGCCACCCGGACTAGCGGGAGTGTGAGGGCGAACACCGGGGAGCTGTTTTTT.

The V call is TRBV28, the J call TRBJ1-2; tentatively, D is TRBD1 (5 bases). Trimming left V 6 bases short and J 2 bases short, with 16 bases between. The germline gives CDR1 MDHEN, CDR2 SYDVKM. The CDR3 is 15 amino acids. The DNA of the CDR3 is TGTGCCAGCAGCCTATCTTCGTCAGGGAACTATGGCTACACCTTC. Its translation is CASSLSSSGNYGYTF.

The rearrangement uses TRBV5-1 and TRBJ2-2, with D uncertain. CDR3 size: 15 residues. V lost 1 base and J 3 bases, leaving 10 bases between the germline ends. Germline V gene data show CDR1 as SGHRS and CDR2 as YFSETQ. CDR3 amino acids: CASSLRLDYTGELFF. CDR3 in DNA: TGCGCCAGCAGCTTGCGGCTCGACTACACCGGGGAGCTGTTTTTT.

The rearrangement links TRBV7-6 to TRBJ2-2; D is undetermined. Looked up from germline, CDR1 is SGHVS and CDR2 is FNYEAQ. V was clipped by 3 bases and J by 5 bases, with 7 bases between them. The CDR3 covers 13 residues. The CDR3 bases are TGTGCCAGCAGCTTTTACGGGACCGGGGAGCTGTTTTTT. As protein: CASSFYGTGELFF.

This chain connects TRBV4-3 to TRBJ1-2; the match to TRBD1 covers 10 bases. The junction had 6 bases not matched to a gene; V was cut back by 0 bases and J by 2 bases. CDR1 and CDR2 from the germline V gene are LGHNA and YSLEER. The CDR3 consists of 17 residues. The CDR3 spells CASSQETGGALNYGYTF. CDR3 in DNA: TGCGCCAGCAGCCAAGAGACAGGGGGCGCACTGAACTATGGCTACACCTTC.